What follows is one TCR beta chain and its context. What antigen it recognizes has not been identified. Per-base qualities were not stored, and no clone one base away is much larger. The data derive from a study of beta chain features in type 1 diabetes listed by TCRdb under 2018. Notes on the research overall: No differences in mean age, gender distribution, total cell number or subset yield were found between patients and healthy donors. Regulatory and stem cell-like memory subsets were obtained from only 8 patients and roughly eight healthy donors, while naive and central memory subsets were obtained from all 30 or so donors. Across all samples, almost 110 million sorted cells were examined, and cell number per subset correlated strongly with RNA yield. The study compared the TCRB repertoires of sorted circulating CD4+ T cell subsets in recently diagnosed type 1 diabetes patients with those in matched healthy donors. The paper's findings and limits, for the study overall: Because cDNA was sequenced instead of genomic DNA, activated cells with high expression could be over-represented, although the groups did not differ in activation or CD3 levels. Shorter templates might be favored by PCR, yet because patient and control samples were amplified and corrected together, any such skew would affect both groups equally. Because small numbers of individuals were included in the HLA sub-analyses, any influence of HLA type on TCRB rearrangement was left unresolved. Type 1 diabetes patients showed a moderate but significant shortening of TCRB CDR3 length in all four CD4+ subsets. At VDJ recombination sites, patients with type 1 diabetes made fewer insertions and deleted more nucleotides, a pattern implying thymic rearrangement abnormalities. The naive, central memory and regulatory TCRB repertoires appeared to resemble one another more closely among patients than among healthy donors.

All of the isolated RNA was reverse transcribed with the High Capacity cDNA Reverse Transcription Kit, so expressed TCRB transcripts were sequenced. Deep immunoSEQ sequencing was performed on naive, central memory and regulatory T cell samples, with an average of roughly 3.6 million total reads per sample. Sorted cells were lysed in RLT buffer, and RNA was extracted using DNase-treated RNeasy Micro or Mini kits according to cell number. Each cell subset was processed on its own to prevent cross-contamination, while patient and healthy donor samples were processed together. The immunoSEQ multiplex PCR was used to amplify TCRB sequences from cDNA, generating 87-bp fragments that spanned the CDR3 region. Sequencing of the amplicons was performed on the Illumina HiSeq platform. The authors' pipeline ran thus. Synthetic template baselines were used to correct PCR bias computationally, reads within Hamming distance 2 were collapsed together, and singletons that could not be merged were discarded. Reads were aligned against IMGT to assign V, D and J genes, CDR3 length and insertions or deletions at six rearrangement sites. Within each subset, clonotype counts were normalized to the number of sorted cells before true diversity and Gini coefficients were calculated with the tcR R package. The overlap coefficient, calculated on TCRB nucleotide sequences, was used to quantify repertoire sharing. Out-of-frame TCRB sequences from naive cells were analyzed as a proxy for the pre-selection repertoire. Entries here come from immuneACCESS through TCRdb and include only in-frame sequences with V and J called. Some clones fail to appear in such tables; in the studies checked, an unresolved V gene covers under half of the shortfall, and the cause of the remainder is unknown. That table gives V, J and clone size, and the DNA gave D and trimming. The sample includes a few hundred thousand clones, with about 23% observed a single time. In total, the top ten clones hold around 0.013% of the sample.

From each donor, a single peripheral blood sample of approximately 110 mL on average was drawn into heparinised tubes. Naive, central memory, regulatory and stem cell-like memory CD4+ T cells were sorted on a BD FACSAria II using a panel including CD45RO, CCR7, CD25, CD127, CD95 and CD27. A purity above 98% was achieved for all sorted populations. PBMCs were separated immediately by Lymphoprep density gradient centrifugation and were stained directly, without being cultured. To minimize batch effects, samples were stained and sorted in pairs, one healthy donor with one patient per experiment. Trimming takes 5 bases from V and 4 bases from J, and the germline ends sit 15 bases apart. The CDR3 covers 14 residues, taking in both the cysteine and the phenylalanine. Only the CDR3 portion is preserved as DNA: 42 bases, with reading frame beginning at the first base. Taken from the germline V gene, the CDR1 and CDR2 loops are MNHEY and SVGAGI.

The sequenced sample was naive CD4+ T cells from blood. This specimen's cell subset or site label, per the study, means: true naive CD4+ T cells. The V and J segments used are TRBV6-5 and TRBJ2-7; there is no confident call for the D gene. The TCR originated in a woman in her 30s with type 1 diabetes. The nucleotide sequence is TGTGCCAGCAGTCCCATAACTGAGAGTTACGAGCAGTACTTC. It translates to CASSPITESYEQYF.